These 27 T cell receptor beta chains originate from one sample sequenced in a study of T cells in Graves' hyperthyroidism and ophthalmopathy. Researchers took RNA transcripts and amplified the TCR beta CDR3 regions from them. TCR CDR3 regions were first amplified by RT-PCR with HTBI primers. MiXCR, run by TCRdb on the multiplex PCR reads, gives a single entry per CDR3 protein. Among 490,000 or so distinct CDR3 sequences listed, 15% to 20% were seen once. Sequencing input: blood. These receptors originate from a man between 40 and 49 years old with Graves' ophthalmopathy.

This clonotype came up a few times. The J gene is TRBJ2-3, the V gene TRBV7-2; weak D call: TRBD2 (6 bases). Germline V gives CDR1 SGHTA, CDR2 FQGNSA. This CDR3 is 14 amino acids long. Trimming pared 5 bases from V and 1 base from J, leaving 10 bases between. CDR3 sequence reads: CASSMGLRTDTQYF. As DNA, the CDR3 is TGTGCCAGCAGCATGGGACTCCGCACAGATACGCAGTATTTT.

At least ten counts were recorded for this clonotype. CDR3 DNA: TGTGCCTGGGGGGAGGCAAAAACTGAAGCTTTCTTT. Amino acid sequence: CAWGEAKTEAFF. The chain employs TRBV30 and TRBJ1-1; no clear D. The CDR3 consists of 12 residues. With 5 bases removed from V and 5 bases from J, the gap between germline ends came to 12 bases. Germline V gene sequence: CDR1 GTSNPN, CDR2 SVGIG (reference sequence).

The chain is built from TRBV6-1 and TRBJ2-1, with a tentative D call TRBD2 (6 bases). The germline V gene encodes CDR1 MNHNS and CDR2 SASEGT. The V end was cut by 5 bases, the J end by 4 bases, with 15 bases between. The CDR3 spans 15 residues. The CDR3 nucleotides are TGTGCCAGCAGTTTCGGCATGGGGGGTTACAATGAGCAGTTCTTC. Its translation is CASSFGMGGYNEQFF.

This clonotype was counted a few times. The rearrangement uses TRBV6-5 and TRBJ2-2; no definite D call. The germline V gene has CDR1 MNHEY and CDR2 SVGAGI. Trimming removed 0 bases at V and 0 bases at J, with 8 bases between. The CDR3 totals 16 residues. This CDR3 reads CASSYSGFANTGELFF. CDR3 coding DNA: TGTGCCAGCAGTTACTCAGGATTCGCGAACACCGGGGAGCTGTTTTTT.

This clonotype was counted at least ten times. The rearrangement uses TRBV7-9 and TRBJ1-1; D is unclear. CDR3 length equals 14 residues. V gave up 8 bases and J gave up 0 bases, with 13 bases separating them. From germline, CDR1 is SEHNR and CDR2 FQNEAQ (reference sequence). The CDR3 DNA is TGTGCCAGCCCTCCCGCAGATATGAACACTGAAGCTTTCTTT. It encodes CASPPADMNTEAFF.

With respect to this clonotype: This may come from a read error, since a much larger clone is one base off. V gene TRBV28 combines with J gene TRBJ1-1; TRBD1 might be the D (5 bases). The CDR3 spans 14 residues. CDR1 is MDHEN, CDR2 SYDVKM, per germline. The CDR3 DNA reads TGTGCCAGCGGTTTATCAGGGTTGAGGACTGAAGCTTTCTTT. Translated, it gives CASGLSGLRTEAFF.

J is TRBJ2-2 and V is TRBV4-1, with D perhaps TRBD2 (5 bases). Between the trimmed V and J ends, which lost 0 bases and 6 bases, there was a span of 20 bases. The CDR3 has 18 amino acids. Germline loops: CDR1 MGHRA, CDR2 YSYEKL. This chain's CDR3 is CASSQDRNWTPLAGELFF. The CDR3 region has the DNA TGCGCCAGCAGCCAAGATCGTAATTGGACTCCCCTCGCCGGGGAGCTGTTTTTT.

V gene TRBV3-1 combines with J gene TRBJ1-5; D gene unclear. With 1 base removed from V and 6 bases from J, the gap between germline ends came to 13 bases. Looked up from germline, CDR1 is LGHDT and CDR2 is YNNKEL (reference sequence). The CDR3 consists of 15 residues. CDR3 in DNA: TGTGCCAGCAGCCAAGCTCTCGTCGATGGTCAGCCCCAGCATTTT. It is translated as CASSQALVDGQPQHF.

This clonotype was counted at least ten times. This chain uses TRBV2 with TRBJ1-3; tentatively, D is TRBD1 (5 bases). Germline CDR1 and CDR2: SNHLY and FYNNEI. CDR3 length: 19 amino acids. The germline V and J ends were trimmed by 6 bases and 0 bases, with 24 bases remaining between them. The CDR3 DNA is TGTGCCAGCAGCCCGACAGTCAGGGCTGGGGTTCTCTCTGGAAACACCATATATTTT. This codes for CASSPTVRAGVLSGNTIYF.

The count of this clonotype is one. A single base separates this from a much larger clone, so it may be a read error. V usage is TRBV24-1 and J usage is TRBJ1-5, with D possibly matching TRBD1 (5 bases). V was trimmed by 3 bases and J by 6 bases, leaving 11 bases between them. Germline assignment: CDR1 KGHDR and CDR2 SFDVKD. The CDR3 sequence is 14 residues long. The CDR3 spells CATSDAMGTQPQHF. DNA for the CDR3: TGTGCCACCAGTGATGCCATGGGGACTCAGCCCCAGCATTTT.

The chain has TRBV6-1 and TRBJ2-1; 10 bases are shared with TRBD2. The V segment lost 10 bases and the J segment 3 bases; nucleotides outside the gene matches: 12. CDR3 length equals 16 residues. CDR1 and CDR2 from the germline V gene are MNHNS and SASEGT. CDR3 region: CATDKLGLADYNEQFF. The DNA for the CDR3 is TGTGCCACCGATAAACTTGGACTAGCGGACTACAATGAGCAGTTCTTC.

This clonotype has only a few counts. The gene calls are TRBV12-3 or TRBV12-4 and TRBJ2-1; no definite D call. The length of the CDR3 is 15 residues. Trimming stripped 5 bases from V and 0 bases from J, with 11 bases between. The CDR3 is CASSPQFASYNEQFF. CDR3 nucleotide sequence: TGTGCCAGCAGTCCCCAGTTTGCCTCCTACAATGAGCAGTTCTTC.

In its sample, this clonotype was seen once. V is TRBV4-3 and J is TRBJ1-4; tentatively, D is TRBD1 (5 bases). The germline gives CDR1 LGHNA, CDR2 YSLEER. V shed 1 base and J shed 0 bases, with 12 bases lying between them. The CDR3 runs 17 residues. For the CDR3, the DNA is TGCGCCAGCAGCCAAGGACAGAAAATTGCAACTAATGAAAAACTGTTTTTT. Residues: CASSQGQKIATNEKLFF.

This clonotype was seen only a few times. The chain joins TRBV6-1 to TRBJ1-5, with D possibly matching TRBD1 (5 bases). Trimming took 2 bases from V and 6 from J, leaving 20 bases between them. The CDR3 has 17 amino acids. Germline lookup yields CDR1 MNHNS and CDR2 SASEGT. CDR3 bases: TGTGCCAGCAGTGAACCCCGGGACTCCTTGAATTTTCAGCCCCAGCATTTT. This gives the protein CASSEPRDSLNFQPQHF.

The J gene is TRBJ1-2, the V gene TRBV28; weak D call: TRBD1 (5 bases). The length of the CDR3 is 14 residues. From germline, CDR1 is MDHEN and CDR2 SYDVKM. V was pared by 2 bases and J by 8 bases, with 15 bases between. The CDR3 spells CASSLRFWGVGYTF. DNA for the CDR3: TGTGCCAGCAGTTTAAGATTTTGGGGCGTCGGCTACACCTTC.

This clonotype showed up many times. The genes are TRBV27 and TRBJ2-5, with D possibly TRBD2 on 6 matching bases. Trimming removed 8 bases from V and 3 bases from J, with 19 bases in between. This CDR3 region has 15 residues. Looked up from germline, CDR1 is MNHEY and CDR2 is SMNVEV (reference sequence). In DNA, the CDR3 is TGTGCCAGCGGTCCCCTCGGGACTTGGGAAGAGACCCAGTACTTC. It yields the protein CASGPLGTWEETQYF.

This clonotype has ten or more counts. The chain employs TRBV3-1 and TRBJ1-6; unclear D gene. The V gene lost 3 bases and the J gene lost 14 bases, with 8 bases spanning the gap. Germline V gene sequence: CDR1 LGHDT, CDR2 YNNKEL (reference sequence). The CDR3 length is 11 residues. The CDR3 sequence is CASSQGGTLHF. CDR3 nucleotide sequence: TGTGCCAGCAGCCAGGGAGGGACCCTCCACTTT.

This clonotype occurred many times. The CDR3 sequence is CASSLDGGRETQYF. The DNA of the CDR3 is TGTGCCAGCAGTTTAGACGGAGGGAGGGAGACCCAGTACTTC. The genes are TRBV12-3 or TRBV12-4 and TRBJ2-5, with D tentatively TRBD2 (6 bases). V gave up 1 base and J gave up 5 bases, with 11 bases separating them. CDR3 length equals 14 residues.

This clonotype has more than one count but fewer than ten. The chain recombines TRBV4-3 with TRBJ1-5; D is unresolved. CDR1 and CDR2 from the germline V gene are LGHNA and YSLEER. Trimming shortened V by 0 bases and J by 6 bases, and 12 bases separated the two germline ends. This CDR3 region has 15 residues. Written as DNA, the CDR3 is TGCGCCAGCAGCCAAGATTGGGGTTACGGTCAGCCCCAGCATTTT. This encodes CASSQDWGYGQPQHF.

This clonotype has a count of ten or more. The chain joins TRBV11-2 to TRBJ2-3; D not certain. The CDR3 is 13 residues long. Germline V lookup: CDR1 SGHAT, CDR2 FQNNGV. The V and J ends lost 0 bases and 8 bases respectively, with 9 bases between them. CDR3 DNA: TGTGCCAGCAGCTTAGAGGGGTCAGGTACGCAGTATTTT. Translation: CASSLEGSGTQYF.

V usage is TRBV6-1 and J usage is TRBJ1-2, with D possibly TRBD1 on 5 matching bases. Germline V gene sequence: CDR1 MNHNS, CDR2 SASEGT. The CDR3 runs 12 residues. V was shortened by 7 bases and J by 4 bases, with 10 bases between the two germline ends. The CDR3 region has the DNA TGTGCCAGCACCCTGGACACCTATGGCTACACCTTC. Amino acid sequence: CASTLDTYGYTF.

This clonotype has at least ten counts. This chain joins TRBV7-2 and TRBJ2-7; the D gene is possibly TRBD1 (6 bases). Germline V gives CDR1 SGHTA, CDR2 FQGNSA. The ends were cut back, 1 base at V and 3 bases at J, with 10 bases in the middle. The CDR3 runs to 14 residues. The CDR3 is CASSLDTGSYEQYF. CDR3 DNA sequence: TGTGCCAGCAGCTTAGATACAGGGAGCTACGAGCAGTACTTC.

The CDR3 protein is CASSLASGGNRPNEQFF. In DNA form, the CDR3 reads TGTGCCAGCAGTTTGGCTAGCGGGGGGAACAGGCCCAATGAGCAGTTCTTC. The chain carries TRBV6-2 or TRBV6-3 and TRBJ2-1; 11 positions agree with TRBD2. The germline V gene has CDR1 MNHEY and CDR2 SVGEGT. The CDR3 runs 17 residues. The junction had 11 bases not matched to a gene; V was cut back by 4 bases and J by 6 bases.

The chain combines TRBV12-5 with TRBJ2-2; D is perhaps TRBD1 or TRBD2 (5 bases each). Germline lookup yields CDR1 LGHNT and CDR2 FRNRAP. V lost 0 bases and J 5 bases, leaving 13 bases between the germline ends. The CDR3 runs 16 residues. The CDR3 DNA follows: TGTGCTAGTGGTTTGGTATTGGGGGAGCGAACCGGGGAGCTGTTTTTT. As protein: CASGLVLGERTGELFF. Supplemented by reference TRBV12-5 and TRBJ2-2, the full variable domain reads DARVTQTPRHKVTEMGQEVTMRCQPILGHNTVFWYRQTMMQGLELLAYFRNRAPLDDSGMPKDRFSAEMPDATLATLKIQPSEPRDSAVYFCASGLVLGERTGELFFGEGSRLTVL.

The table lists this clonotype with many counts. The chain uses TRBV6-1 and TRBJ2-1; 9 bases are shared with TRBD1. The CDR3 has 13 amino acids. V shed 11 bases, J shed 7 bases, and the junction held 9 bases outside the gene matches. Germline loops: CDR1 MNHNS, CDR2 SASEGT. The CDR3 DNA sequence: TGTGCCGGCGGGACAGGGCCGGGGAATGAGCAGTTCTTC. Translating it yields CAGGTGPGNEQFF.

In DNA form, the CDR3 reads TGTGCCAGCAGCCAAGGGGTAGCGGGGGCAACAGATACGCAGTATTTT. Translated, it gives CASSQGVAGATDTQYF. The chain uses TRBV14 and TRBJ2-3; TRBD2 matches at 9 bases. V shed 1 base, J shed 3 bases, and the junction held 5 bases outside the gene matches. The germline V gene has CDR1 SGHDN and CDR2 FVKESK. The CDR3 contains 16 residues.

Only a few counts were recorded for this clonotype. This sequence joins TRBV7-8 and TRBJ2-2; the D gene is possibly TRBD2 (6 bases). The germline V gene has CDR1 SGHVS and CDR2 FQNEAQ. There are 14 residues in the CDR3. V dropped 3 bases and J dropped 4 bases, with 9 bases sitting between them. The CDR3 here is CASSFDSGTGELFF. DNA for the CDR3: TGTGCCAGCAGCTTTGATAGCGGCACCGGGGAGCTGTTTTTT.